Presented here are 16 T cell receptor beta chains from one specimen sequenced in a study of T cell therapy after organ transplantation. Time point described: 4-8 weeks after completion of therapy. The assay was immunoSEQ multiplex PCR, and TCRdb's table has in-frame clones only and misses some. Found here are around 4,400 clones, almost 70% of them singletons; the top ten hold more than 35%. These TCRs' antigens remain unknown. The specimen was CD8+ T cells from blood, collected after autologous CMV-specific T cell therapy. Receptor source: a human patient who had received a solid organ transplant and had CMV disease. Some of these T cells may belong to the graft donor.

The chain employs TRBV28 and TRBJ2-7; D assignment may be TRBD1 or TRBD2 (5 bases each). Trimming took off 7 bases at V and 3 bases at J, with 16 bases between the two ends. Germline assignment: CDR1 MDHEN and CDR2 SYDVKM. The CDR3 contains 14 residues. DNA for the CDR3: TGTGCCAGCACTAGGGGAGACATGCTCTACGAGCAGTACTTC. This codes for CASTRGDMLYEQYF.

This chain joins TRBV5-4 and TRBJ2-3, with a weak D call TRBD2 (5 bases). Per the germline V gene, CDR1 is SGHNT and CDR2 is YYREEE (reference sequence). CDR3 length: 13 amino acids. V was cut by 4 bases and J by 5 bases, with 11 bases left in between. Written as DNA, the CDR3 is TGTGCCAGCAGCGAGGGCTCACTAGATACGCAGTATTTT. It specifies CASSEGSLDTQYF.

The chain links TRBV6-4 to TRBJ1-1; D is uncertain. The CDR3 contains 13 residues. Germline CDR1 reads MRHNA; CDR2 reads SNTAGT. Trimming took off 3 bases at V and 5 bases at J, with 10 bases between the two ends. The CDR3 DNA follows: TGTGCCAGCAGTGAACTTGGGTCTACTGAAGCTTTCTTT. Protein product: CASSELGSTEAFF.

This clone was recorded once. The V and J genes are TRBV2 and TRBJ2-1; TRBD2 aligns across 12 bases. The trim removed 6 bases at V and 0 bases at J, leaving 3 bases unmatched. The germline V gene has CDR1 SNHLY and CDR2 FYNNEI. The CDR3 is 16 residues long. CDR3 loop: CASRLTSGSSYNEQFF. In nucleotides, the CDR3 is TGTGCCAGCAGGTTGACTAGCGGGAGCTCCTACAATGAGCAGTTCTTC.

This clone is labeled medium-sized (0.01 to 0.1%). The chain couples TRBV28 to TRBJ2-1; 10 bases match TRBD2. Unmatched junction bases numbered 28, after V lost 10 bases and J lost 1 base. CDR1 and CDR2 (germline): MDHEN, SYDVKM. The CDR3 loop spans 22 amino acids. DNA for the CDR3: TGTGCCAACGCCCCCCGGGACAAGGGACTTTTGGGACTAGCGTTTTCCTACAATGAGCAGTTCTTC. The encoded protein is CANAPRDKGLLGLAFSYNEQFF.

This rearrangement joins TRBV19 to TRBJ2-1, with D tentatively TRBD1 or TRBD2 (6 bases each). The CDR3 contains 15 residues. The germline V gene has CDR1 LNHDA and CDR2 SQIVND (reference sequence). Trimming stripped 10 bases from V and 6 bases from J, with 22 bases between. CDR3 sequence (DNA): TGTGCCACCCAAGGGTGGGGGGCCCGCATCAATGAGCAGTTCTTC. This translates into CATQGWGARINEQFF.

The CDR3 spells CATSTRRGNEQFF. As DNA, the CDR3 is TGTGCCACCAGCACTCGCAGGGGAAACGAGCAGTTCTTC. The chain joins TRBV15 to TRBJ2-1, with D possibly matching TRBD1 (6 bases). Germline values: CDR1 LNHNV, CDR2 YYDKDF (reference sequence). The V gene lost 4 bases and the J gene lost 10 bases, with 14 bases spanning the gap. The CDR3 covers 13 residues.

This clone appeared once. The chain links TRBV7-9 to TRBJ2-7; D is ambiguous. V was trimmed by 6 bases and J by 2 bases, leaving 5 bases between them. Germline CDR1 and CDR2: SEHNR and FQNEAQ (reference sequence). The CDR3 totals 11 residues. The CDR3 DNA reads TGTGCCAGCAGGGGCACCTACGAGCAGTACTTC. Encoded protein: CASRGTYEQYF.

The J gene is TRBJ2-5, the V gene TRBV2, with 7 bases identical to TRBD2. The germline gives CDR1 SNHLY, CDR2 FYNNEI. CDR3 length: 14 residues. The V gene end was trimmed by 3 bases and the J gene end by 2 bases; junction bases not matched to a gene: 3. CDR3 DNA: TGTGCCAGCAGTGAGGAAGCGGGACAAGAGACCCAGTACTTC. It codes for CASSEEAGQETQYF.

This clone was observed a few times. V usage is TRBV6-5 and J usage is TRBJ2-5, with no clear D. The V gene lost 0 bases and the J gene lost 1 base, with 6 bases spanning the gap. The CDR3 is 14 amino acids. Germline V gene data show CDR1 as MNHEY and CDR2 as SVGAGI. CDR3 bases: TGTGCCAGCAGTTACTCGAACACCCAAGAGACCCAGTACTTC. Its protein product is CASSYSNTQETQYF.

V usage is TRBV19 and J usage is TRBJ2-7; 7 bases are a match to TRBD1. The CDR3 length is 14 residues. V trimming: 3 bases; J trimming: 3 bases; junction bases outside the gene matches: 5. Germline V gene data show CDR1 as LNHDA and CDR2 as SQIVND (reference sequence). The CDR3 coding sequence is TGTGCCAGTAGTATGGCCGCAGGGGGCTACGAGCAGTACTTC. Protein: CASSMAAGGYEQYF.

DNA of the CDR3: TGTGCCAGCAGTTACTCGATCAGGGGCAGCCAGTACTTC. Translation: CASSYSIRGSQYF. V and J are TRBV6-5 and TRBJ2-4, with D maybe TRBD1 (6 bases). Between the trimmed V and J ends, which lost 0 bases and 13 bases, there was a span of 13 bases. The CDR3 consists of 13 residues. The V gene's germline CDR1 is MNHEY and CDR2 SVGAGI.

V and J are TRBV11-2 and TRBJ2-4; no clear D gene. The length of the CDR3 is 11 residues. Deletions cut 5 bases from V and 7 bases from J, with 6 bases between. Germline V gives CDR1 SGHAT, CDR2 FQNNGV. The CDR3 region has the DNA TGTGCCAGCAGCCCCCGTAACATTCAGTACTTC. Amino acid sequence: CASSPRNIQYF.

The chain has TRBV9 and TRBJ2-1, with D perhaps matching TRBD1 (6 bases). Deletions cut 0 bases from V and 3 bases from J, with 13 bases between. Per the germline V gene, CDR1 is SGDLS and CDR2 is YYNGEE. The CDR3 has 16 amino acids. The DNA for the CDR3 is TGTGCCAGCAGCGTAGATCCGGACAGCCTCTACAATGAGCAGTTCTTC. This codes for CASSVDPDSLYNEQFF.

V is TRBV29-1 and J is TRBJ1-2, with a weak D call TRBD1 (6 bases). V was clipped by 6 bases and J by 0 bases, with 11 bases between them. Germline CDR1 and CDR2: SQVTM and ANQGSEA. This CDR3 is built from 13 residues. The CDR3 loop is CSVHRESNYGYTF. The CDR3 bases are TGCAGCGTACACAGGGAGTCTAACTATGGCTACACCTTC. The variable domain in full, completed from reference TRBV29-1 and TRBJ1-2, reads SAVISQKPSRDICQRGTSLTIQCQVDSQVTMMFWYRQQPGQSLTLIATANQGSEATYESGFVIDKFPISRPNLTFSTLTVSNMSPEDSSIYLCSVHRESNYGYTFGSGTRLTVV.

The chain joins TRBV28 to TRBJ2-3, with 10 bases fitting TRBD2. Germline V gives CDR1 MDHEN, CDR2 SYDVKM. V was pared by 5 bases and J by 3 bases, with 8 bases of the junction left unmatched. The CDR3 runs 16 residues. CDR3 nucleotides: TGTGCCAGCAGTCCCGGACTAGCGGAGAAGACAGATACGCAGTATTTT. Residues: CASSPGLAEKTDTQYF.